This TCR beta chain was retrieved from a study of blood T cell repertoires in COVID-19. Whole-study context: The study drew acute and convalescent COVID-19 samples from the United States, Italy and Spain. Sample material is recorded as cDNA or gDNA derived from T cells, B-cell-depleted T cells, or PBMCs.

The germline V gene encodes CDR1 SGHVS and CDR2 FNYEAQ. The CDR3 extends over 18 amino acids. V was clipped by 3 bases and J by 0 bases; unmatched bases: 9. Per the study methods: Amplification with reference gene primers provided the estimates of nucleated cell counts. Assay used: immunoSEQ multiplex PCR; TCRdb lists only in-frame clones, some missing. The V and J calls and clone size are taken from that table; D and trimming were inferred from the DNA. The sample contains about 270,000 clones, roughly 79% of which appear only once. This receptor was taken from a woman aged 60 to 75 with active or convalescent COVID-19. The chain has TRBV7-6 and TRBJ1-4; 8 bases fit TRBD1. Material: peripheral blood. DNA for the CDR3: TGTGCCAGCAGCTTCAGGACAGGGACCTTTGCAACTAATGAAAAACTGTTTTTT. Protein: CASSFRTGTFATNEKLFF.